This T cell receptor (beta chain) was captured in a study of chemoradiotherapy in HPV16-positive cancers. The repertoire was sequenced with immunoSEQ multiplex PCR; TCRdb's copy has only in-frame clones and lacks some. The data show about 1,500 clones, 80% to 95% seen once. In its sample, this clone was seen once. Per germline, CDR1 SGHKS and CDR2 YYEKEE (reference sequence). The CDR3 is 18 amino acids. Trimming at V came to 4 bases and at J to 2 bases, leaving 16 bases not matched to a gene. The material was tumor tissue, obtained from a patient who underwent chemoradiotherapy. This chain joins TRBV5-5 and TRBJ1-1, with 8 bases fitting TRBD1. The sequence was obtained from a human donor with HPV-associated anogenital cancer. CDR3 DNA: TGTGCCAGCAGCCCCCAGGGACAGGCGACTACCCGTAACACTGAAGCTTTCTTT. Translating gives CASSPQGQATTRNTEAFF. The variable domain in full, completed from reference TRBV5-5 and TRBJ1-1, reads DAGVTQSPTHLIKTRGQQVTLRCSPISGHKSVSWYQQVLGQGPQFIFQYYEKEERGRGNFPDRFSARQFPNYSSELNVNALLLGDSALYLCASSPQGQATTRNTEAFFGQGTRLTVV.